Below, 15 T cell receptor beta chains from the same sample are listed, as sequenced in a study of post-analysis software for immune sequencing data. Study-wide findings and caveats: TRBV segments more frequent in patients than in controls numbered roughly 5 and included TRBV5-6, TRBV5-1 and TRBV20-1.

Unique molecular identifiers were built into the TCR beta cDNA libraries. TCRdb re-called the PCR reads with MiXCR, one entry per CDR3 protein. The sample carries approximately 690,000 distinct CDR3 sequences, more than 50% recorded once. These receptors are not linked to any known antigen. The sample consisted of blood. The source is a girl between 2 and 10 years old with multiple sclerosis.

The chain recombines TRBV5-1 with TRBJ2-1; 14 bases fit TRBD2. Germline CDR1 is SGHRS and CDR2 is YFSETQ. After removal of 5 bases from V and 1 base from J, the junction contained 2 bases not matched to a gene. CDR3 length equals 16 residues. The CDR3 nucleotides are TGCGCCAGCAGTCGGACTAGCGGGAGGTCCTACAATGAGCAGTTCTTC. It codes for CASSRTSGRSYNEQFF.

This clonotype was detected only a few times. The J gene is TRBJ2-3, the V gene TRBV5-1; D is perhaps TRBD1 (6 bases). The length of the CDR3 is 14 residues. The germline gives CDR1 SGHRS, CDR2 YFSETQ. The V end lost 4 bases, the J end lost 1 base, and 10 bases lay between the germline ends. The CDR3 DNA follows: TGCGCCAGCAGCACCCGGACAGGCACAGATACGCAGTATTTT. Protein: CASSTRTGTDTQYF. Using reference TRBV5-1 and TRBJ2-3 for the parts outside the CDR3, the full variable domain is KAGVTQTPRYLIKTRGQQVTLSCSPISGHRSVSWYQQTPGQGLQFLFEYFSETQRNKGNFPGRFSGRQFSNSRSEMNVSTLELGDSALYLCASSTRTGTDTQYFGPGTRLTVL.

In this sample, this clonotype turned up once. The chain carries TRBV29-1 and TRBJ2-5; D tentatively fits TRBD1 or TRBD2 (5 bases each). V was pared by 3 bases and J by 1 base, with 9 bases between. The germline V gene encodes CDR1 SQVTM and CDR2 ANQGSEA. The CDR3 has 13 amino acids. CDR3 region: CSVERDAQETQYF. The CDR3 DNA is TGCAGCGTTGAGAGGGACGCCCAAGAGACCCAGTACTTC.

CDR3 region: CASSQGTGADTQYF. The CDR3 DNA reads TGTGCCAGCAGCCAGGGTACAGGGGCAGATACGCAGTATTTT. The chain employs TRBV3-1 and TRBJ2-3; 7 nucleotides match TRBD1. Germline CDR1 LGHDT, CDR2 YNNKEL (reference sequence). CDR3 length: 14 residues. Trimming at V came to 3 bases and at J to 4 bases, leaving 4 bases not matched to a gene.

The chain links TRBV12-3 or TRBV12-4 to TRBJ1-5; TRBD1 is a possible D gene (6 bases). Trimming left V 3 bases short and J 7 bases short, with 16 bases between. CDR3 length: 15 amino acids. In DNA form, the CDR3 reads TGTGCCAGCAGTTTTAGTTCAGGGGTGGGGCAGCCCCAGCATTTT. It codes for CASSFSSGVGQPQHF.

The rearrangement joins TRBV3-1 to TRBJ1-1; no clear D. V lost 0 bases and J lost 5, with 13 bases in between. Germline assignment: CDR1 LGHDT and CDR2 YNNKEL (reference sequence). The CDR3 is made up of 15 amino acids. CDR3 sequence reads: CASSQDPRFWTEAFF. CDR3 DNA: TGTGCCAGCAGCCAAGATCCGAGATTTTGGACTGAAGCTTTCTTT.

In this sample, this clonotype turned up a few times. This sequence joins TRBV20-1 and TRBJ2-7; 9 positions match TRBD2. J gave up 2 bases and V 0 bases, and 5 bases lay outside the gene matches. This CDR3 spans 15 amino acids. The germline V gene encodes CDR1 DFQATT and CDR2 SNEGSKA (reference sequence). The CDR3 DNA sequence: TGCAGTGCTAGAGATCGGCTAGCGGGGACCTACGAGCAGTACTTC. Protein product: CSARDRLAGTYEQYF.

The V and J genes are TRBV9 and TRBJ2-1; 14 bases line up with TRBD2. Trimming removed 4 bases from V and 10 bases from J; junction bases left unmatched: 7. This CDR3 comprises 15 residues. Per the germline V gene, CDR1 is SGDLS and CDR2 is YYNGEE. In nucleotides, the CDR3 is TGTGCCAGCAGCTCGGGACTAGCGGGAGTAGAGGAGCAGTTCTTC. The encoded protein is CASSSGLAGVEEQFF.

The CDR3 DNA is TGTGCCAGCAGCTTTGGCCACCTGAACACTGAAGCTTTCTTT. Protein sequence: CASSFGHLNTEAFF. The chain links TRBV5-6 to TRBJ1-1; D is unclear. V lost 2 bases and J lost 0, with 8 bases in between. Germline V gene lookup returns CDR1 SGHDT and CDR2 YYEEEE. This CDR3 contains 14 residues. Filled out from reference TRBV5-6 and TRBJ1-1, the complete variable domain reads DAGVTQSPTHLIKTRGQQVTLRCSPKSGHDTVSWYQQALGQGPQFIFQYYEEEERQRGNFPDRFSGHQFPNYSSELNVNALLLGDSALYLCASSFGHLNTEAFFGQGTRLTVV.

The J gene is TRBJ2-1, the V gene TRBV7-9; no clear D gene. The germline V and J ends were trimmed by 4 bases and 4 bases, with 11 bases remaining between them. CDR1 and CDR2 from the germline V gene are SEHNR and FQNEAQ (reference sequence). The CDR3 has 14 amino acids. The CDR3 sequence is CASSCAQKYNEQFF. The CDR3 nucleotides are TGTGCCAGCAGCTGTGCTCAGAAGTACAATGAGCAGTTCTTC.

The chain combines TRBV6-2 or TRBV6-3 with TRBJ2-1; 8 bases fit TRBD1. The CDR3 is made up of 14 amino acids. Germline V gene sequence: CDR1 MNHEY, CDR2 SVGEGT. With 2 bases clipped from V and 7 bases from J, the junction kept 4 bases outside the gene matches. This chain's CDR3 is CASSYPGGMNEQFF. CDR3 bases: TGTGCCAGCAGTTACCCAGGGGGCATGAATGAGCAGTTCTTC.

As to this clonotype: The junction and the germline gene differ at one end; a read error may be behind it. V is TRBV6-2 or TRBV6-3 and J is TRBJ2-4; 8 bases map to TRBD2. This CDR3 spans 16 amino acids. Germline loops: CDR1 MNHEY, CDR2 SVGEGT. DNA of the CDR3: TGTGCCAGCAGTTACTCTGGAGCGGGAGCCAAAAACGTTCAGTACTTC. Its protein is CASSYSGAGAKNVQYF.

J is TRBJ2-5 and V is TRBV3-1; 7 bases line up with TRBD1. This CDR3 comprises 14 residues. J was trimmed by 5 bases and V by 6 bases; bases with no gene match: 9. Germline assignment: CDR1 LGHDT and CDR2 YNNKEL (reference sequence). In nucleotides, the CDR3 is TGTGCCAGCAGAGAGGGACAGAGGGGTGAGACCCAGTACTTC. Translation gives CASREGQRGETQYF.

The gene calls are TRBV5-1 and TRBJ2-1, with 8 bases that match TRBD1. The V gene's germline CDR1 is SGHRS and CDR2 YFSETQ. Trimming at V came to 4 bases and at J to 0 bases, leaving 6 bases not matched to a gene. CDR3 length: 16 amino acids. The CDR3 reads CASSTGGTRSYNEQFF. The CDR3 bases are TGCGCCAGCAGCACAGGGGGGACACGCTCCTACAATGAGCAGTTCTTC.

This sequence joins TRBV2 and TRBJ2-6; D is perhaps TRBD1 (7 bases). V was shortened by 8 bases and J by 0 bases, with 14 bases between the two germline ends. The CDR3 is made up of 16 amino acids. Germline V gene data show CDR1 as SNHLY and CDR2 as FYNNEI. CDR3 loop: CASGGGSGSGANVLTF. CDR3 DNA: TGTGCCAGCGGAGGGGGCTCTGGCTCTGGGGCCAACGTCCTGACTTTC.